This T cell receptor beta chain comes out of a study of blood T cell repertoires in COVID-19. V lost 6 bases and J lost 7; bases outside the gene matches: 10. Germline loops: CDR1 LNHDA, CDR2 SQIVND (reference sequence). The CDR3 covers 14 residues. The repertoire was sequenced with immunoSEQ multiplex PCR; TCRdb's copy has only in-frame clones and lacks some. The data hold under 200,000 clones, with around 85% observed a single time. The TCR originated in a man aged 60 to 75 who had recovered from COVID-19. The rearrangement links TRBV19 to TRBJ1-1, with 8 bases that match TRBD1. Sequenced material: peripheral blood. CDR3 in DNA: TGTGCCAGTAGAAGGACAGGGACTATAATTGAAGCTTTCTTT. Its protein product is CASRRTGTIIEAFF.